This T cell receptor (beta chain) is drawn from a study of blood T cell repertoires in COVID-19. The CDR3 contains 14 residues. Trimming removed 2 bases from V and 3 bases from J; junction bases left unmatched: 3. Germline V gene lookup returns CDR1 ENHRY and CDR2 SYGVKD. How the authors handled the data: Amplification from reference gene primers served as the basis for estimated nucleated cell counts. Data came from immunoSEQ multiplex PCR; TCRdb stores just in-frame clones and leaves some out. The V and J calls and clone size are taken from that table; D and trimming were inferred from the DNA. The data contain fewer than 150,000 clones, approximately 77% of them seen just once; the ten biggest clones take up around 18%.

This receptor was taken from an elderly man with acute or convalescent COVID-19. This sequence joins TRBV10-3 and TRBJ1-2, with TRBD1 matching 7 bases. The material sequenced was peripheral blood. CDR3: CAISETGQHYGYTF. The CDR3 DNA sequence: TGTGCCATCAGTGAGACGGGACAGCACTATGGCTACACCTTC.